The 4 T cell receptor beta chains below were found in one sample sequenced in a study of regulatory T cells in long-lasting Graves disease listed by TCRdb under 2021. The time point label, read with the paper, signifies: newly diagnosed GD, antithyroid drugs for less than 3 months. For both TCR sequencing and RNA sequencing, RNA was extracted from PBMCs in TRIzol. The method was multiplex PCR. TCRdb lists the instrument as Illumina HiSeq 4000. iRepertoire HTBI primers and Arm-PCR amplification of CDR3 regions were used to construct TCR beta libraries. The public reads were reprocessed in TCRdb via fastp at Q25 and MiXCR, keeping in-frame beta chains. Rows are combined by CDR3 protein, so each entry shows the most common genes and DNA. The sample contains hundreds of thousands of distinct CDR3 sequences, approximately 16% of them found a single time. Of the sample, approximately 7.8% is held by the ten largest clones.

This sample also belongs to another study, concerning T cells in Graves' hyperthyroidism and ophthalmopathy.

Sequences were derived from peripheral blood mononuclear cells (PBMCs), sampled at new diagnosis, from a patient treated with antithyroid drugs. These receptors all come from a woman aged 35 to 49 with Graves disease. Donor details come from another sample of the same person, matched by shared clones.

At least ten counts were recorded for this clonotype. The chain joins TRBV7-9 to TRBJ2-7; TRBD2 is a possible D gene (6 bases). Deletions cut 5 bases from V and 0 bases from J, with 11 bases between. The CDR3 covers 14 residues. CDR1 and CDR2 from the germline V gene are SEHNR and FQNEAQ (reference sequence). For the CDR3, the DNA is TGTGCCAGCAGCGCGCTAGCGAGCTCCTACGAGCAGTACTTC. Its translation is CASSALASSYEQYF.

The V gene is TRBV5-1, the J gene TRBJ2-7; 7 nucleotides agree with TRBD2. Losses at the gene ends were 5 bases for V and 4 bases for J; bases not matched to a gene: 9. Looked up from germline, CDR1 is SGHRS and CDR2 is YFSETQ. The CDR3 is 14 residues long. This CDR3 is CASSIGSGIYEQYF. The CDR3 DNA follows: TGCGCCAGCAGTATTGGCAGCGGGATATACGAGCAGTACTTC.

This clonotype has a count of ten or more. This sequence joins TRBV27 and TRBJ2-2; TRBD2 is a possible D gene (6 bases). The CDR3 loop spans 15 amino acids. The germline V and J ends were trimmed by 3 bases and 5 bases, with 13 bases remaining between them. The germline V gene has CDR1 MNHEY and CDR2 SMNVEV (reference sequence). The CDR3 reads CASSFLGGGTGELFF. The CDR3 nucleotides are TGTGCCAGCAGTTTCTTGGGAGGTGGTACCGGGGAGCTGTTTTTT.

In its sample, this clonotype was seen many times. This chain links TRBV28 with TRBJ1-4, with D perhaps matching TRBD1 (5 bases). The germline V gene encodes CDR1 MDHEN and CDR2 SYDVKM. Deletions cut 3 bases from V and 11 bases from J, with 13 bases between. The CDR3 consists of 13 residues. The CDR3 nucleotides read TGTGCCAGCAGTTTCGGAGGGGATGTGAAACTGTTTTTT. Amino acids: CASSFGGDVKLFF.